Listed below are T cell receptor beta chains from one sample, sequenced in a study of breast tumors, draining lymph nodes, adjacent tissues. Each CDR3 protein gets one entry after TCRdb re-called the multiplex PCR reads with MiXCR. This table holds 30,000 to 40,000 distinct CDR3 sequences, approximately 63% found once. The sequencing input was breast tumor tissue. All receptors derive from a female donor with breast cancer. Some clones in this sample may be carry-over from other donors' samples. The CDR3 runs from the conserved cysteine through the conserved F or W. Fields, in order: clone size, CDR3 length, V gene, J gene, D gene, CDR3 DNA, CDR3 protein. The D gene is left open where the match is weak. Clone sizes are given selectively: once, few, many, or a class where the clone is expanded.

clone_size: many; cdr3_length: 12; v_call: TRBV2; j_call: TRBJ1-3; d_call: -; cdr3_nt: TGTGCCAGCACCGGCACCTTGAACACCATATATTTT; cdr3_aa: CASTGTLNTIYF
clone_size: many; cdr3_length: 14; v_call: TRBV6-5; j_call: TRBJ1-2; d_call: -; cdr3_nt: TGTGCCAGCAGTCACGGGGGGGTTTCGCGTGGCTACACCTTC; cdr3_aa: CASSHGGVSRGYTF
clone_size: many; cdr3_length: 13; v_call: TRBV6-5; j_call: TRBJ2-7; d_call: -; cdr3_nt: TGTGCCAGCAGGGACTTAATCTCCTACGAGCAGTACTTC; cdr3_aa: CASRDLISYEQYF
clone_size: many; cdr3_length: 12; v_call: TRBV12-3/TRBV12-4; j_call: TRBJ2-1; d_call: -; cdr3_nt: TGTGCCAGCAGGGACAGCTACAATGAGCAGTTCTTC; cdr3_aa: CASRDSYNEQFF
clone_size: -; cdr3_length: 18; v_call: TRBV11-2; j_call: TRBJ2-7; d_call: TRBD2; cdr3_nt: TGTGCCAGCAGCTTAAAGGCCCCCTCTAGCGGCTTCTCCTACGAGCAGTACTTC; cdr3_aa: CASSLKAPSSGFSYEQYF
clone_size: medium-sized; cdr3_length: 15; v_call: TRBV29-1; j_call: TRBJ2-1; d_call: TRBD1; cdr3_nt: TGCACCTTCGGGGGACAGGGGAAGGGTTACAATGAGCAGTTCTTC; cdr3_aa: CTFGGQGKGYNEQFF
clone_size: -; cdr3_length: 12; v_call: TRBV29-1; j_call: TRBJ2-1; d_call: -; cdr3_nt: TGCAGCGTTGAAGTTGGGGGTCATGAGCAGTTCTTC; cdr3_aa: CSVEVGGHEQFF
clone_size: -; cdr3_length: 15; v_call: TRBV7-2; j_call: TRBJ1-3; d_call: -; cdr3_nt: TGTGCCAGCAGCTCCTACCGGGACTCTGGAAACACCATATATTTT; cdr3_aa: CASSSYRDSGNTIYF
clone_size: -; cdr3_length: 12; v_call: TRBV15; j_call: TRBJ1-6; d_call: -; cdr3_nt: TGTGCCACCAGCTTCAGGGGTTCACCCCTCCACTTT; cdr3_aa: CATSFRGSPLHF
clone_size: -; cdr3_length: 13; v_call: TRBV12-3/TRBV12-4; j_call: TRBJ1-3; d_call: -; cdr3_nt: TGTGCCAGCAGTTTAGCTGGGAGGAACACCATATATTTT; cdr3_aa: CASSLAGRNTIYF
clone_size: many; cdr3_length: 15; v_call: TRBV14; j_call: TRBJ2-7; d_call: -; cdr3_nt: TGTGCCAGCAGCCTCAGACGAGTAGGGGTTTACGAGCAGTACTTC; cdr3_aa: CASSLRRVGVYEQYF
clone_size: -; cdr3_length: 14; v_call: TRBV15; j_call: TRBJ1-6; d_call: TRBD1; cdr3_nt: TGTGCCACCAGCAGACAGGGGGCCCGGTCACCCCTCCACTTT; cdr3_aa: CATSRQGARSPLHF
clone_size: many; cdr3_length: 12; v_call: TRBV6-1; j_call: TRBJ1-3; d_call: TRBD1; cdr3_nt: TGTGCCAGCACAGAGGGGGCAAACACCATATATTTT; cdr3_aa: CASTEGANTIYF
clone_size: many; cdr3_length: 14; v_call: TRBV20-1; j_call: TRBJ1-2; d_call: -; cdr3_nt: TGCAGTGCTCTTGGGACAACCCTGGTGGGTGGCTACACCTTC; cdr3_aa: CSALGTTLVGGYTF
clone_size: -; cdr3_length: 16; v_call: TRBV11-2; j_call: TRBJ2-7; d_call: TRBD2; cdr3_nt: TGTGCCAGCAGCTTAGATATGACTAGCGGAACCTACGAGCAGTACTTC; cdr3_aa: CASSLDMTSGTYEQYF
clone_size: -; cdr3_length: 16; v_call: TRBV2; j_call: TRBJ2-2; d_call: -; cdr3_nt: TGTGCCAGCAGTGAATCTAGCGCGCAGAGCACCGGGGAGCTGTCTTTT; cdr3_aa: CASSESSAQSTGELSF
clone_size: -; cdr3_length: 13; v_call: TRBV6-6; j_call: TRBJ1-4; d_call: -; cdr3_nt: TGTGCCAGCAGTTACTCAACCAATGAAAAACTGTTTTTT; cdr3_aa: CASSYSTNEKLFF
clone_size: -; cdr3_length: 16; v_call: TRBV9; j_call: TRBJ2-3; d_call: -; cdr3_nt: TGTGCCAGCAGCGTAGGGGTCGGGGAACCAGCGGATACGCAGTATTTT; cdr3_aa: CASSVGVGEPADTQYF
clone_size: many; cdr3_length: 15; v_call: TRBV6-1; j_call: TRBJ2-1; d_call: TRBD2; cdr3_nt: TGTGCCGGCCGACTAGCGGGGGGGGGGGTCGGAGAGCAGTTCTTC; cdr3_aa: CAGRLAGGGVGEQFF
clone_size: many; cdr3_length: 17; v_call: TRBV20-1; j_call: TRBJ1-2; d_call: -; cdr3_nt: TGCAGTGCTGAGATGCCCGAGGAAGGGGCCCGTAACTATGGCTACACCTTC; cdr3_aa: CSAEMPEEGARNYGYTF
clone_size: -; cdr3_length: 15; v_call: TRBV20-1; j_call: TRBJ2-7; d_call: TRBD1; cdr3_nt: TGCAGTGCTGGGCGTCTACAGGGGACGAACTACGAGCAGTACTTC; cdr3_aa: CSAGRLQGTNYEQYF
clone_size: -; cdr3_length: 11; v_call: TRBV19; j_call: TRBJ1-1; d_call: -; cdr3_nt: TGTGCCAGTAGTATTAACACTGAAGCTTTCTTT; cdr3_aa: CASSINTEAFF
clone_size: many; cdr3_length: 13; v_call: TRBV6-5; j_call: TRBJ1-6; d_call: TRBD1; cdr3_nt: TGTGCCAGCAGTTGGACAGGGGGCTCACCCCTCCACTTT; cdr3_aa: CASSWTGGSPLHF
clone_size: -; cdr3_length: 13; v_call: TRBV7-9; j_call: TRBJ1-5; d_call: -; cdr3_nt: TGTGCCAGCAGCTTGGACAGCGATCAGCCCCAGCATTTT; cdr3_aa: CASSLDSDQPQHF
clone_size: many; cdr3_length: 15; v_call: TRBV6-5; j_call: TRBJ1-6; d_call: -; cdr3_nt: TGTGCCAGCAGTCATGGCGGGGGTTTTCGATCACCCCTCCACTTT; cdr3_aa: CASSHGGGFRSPLHF
clone_size: -; cdr3_length: 15; v_call: TRBV7-9; j_call: TRBJ1-2; d_call: -; cdr3_nt: TGTGCCAGCAGCGTATCCTCTGACACATACTATGGCTACCCCTTC; cdr3_aa: CASSVSSDTYYGYPF
clone_size: -; cdr3_length: 13; v_call: TRBV20-1; j_call: TRBJ1-2; d_call: -; cdr3_nt: TGCAGTGCTAGGGGGAACAGGGTAGGAGGCTACACCTTC; cdr3_aa: CSARGNRVGGYTF
clone_size: -; cdr3_length: 18; v_call: TRBV7-2; j_call: TRBJ2-2; d_call: -; cdr3_nt: TGTGCCAGCAGCTTAGCGGATTACAGGGTCGAGGGGACCGGGGAGCTGTTTTTT; cdr3_aa: CASSLADYRVEGTGELFF
clone_size: -; cdr3_length: 13; v_call: TRBV29-1; j_call: TRBJ1-2; d_call: -; cdr3_nt: TGCAGCGTTATGCCGGACGGTAACTATGGCTACACCTTC; cdr3_aa: CSVMPDGNYGYTF
clone_size: -; cdr3_length: 14; v_call: TRBV15; j_call: TRBJ1-4; d_call: -; cdr3_nt: TGTGCCACCAGCAGGAGCAAAACTAATGAAAAACTGTTTTTT; cdr3_aa: CATSRSKTNEKLFF
clone_size: -; cdr3_length: 15; v_call: TRBV5-4; j_call: TRBJ2-7; d_call: -; cdr3_nt: TGTGCCAGCAGCTTGGGGGGGTGGGGGCGCAACGAGCAGTACTTC; cdr3_aa: CASSLGGWGRNEQYF
clone_size: medium-sized; cdr3_length: 19; v_call: TRBV7-2; j_call: TRBJ1-2; d_call: -; cdr3_nt: TGTGCCAGCAGCCCACAAGGCGGCACTGGAGGGGGGAGGGGCTATGGCTACACCTTC; cdr3_aa: CASSPQGGTGGGRGYGYTF
clone_size: many; cdr3_length: 16; v_call: TRBV5-6; j_call: TRBJ2-1; d_call: TRBD2; cdr3_nt: TGTGCCAGCAGCTGGGGGACTAGCGGTGGGTACAATGAGCAGTTCTTC; cdr3_aa: CASSWGTSGGYNEQFF
clone_size: -; cdr3_length: 17; v_call: TRBV7-9; j_call: TRBJ2-6; d_call: -; cdr3_nt: TGTGCCAGCGGCTGGGCAGGGGAAGTCTCTGGGGCCAACGTCCTGACTTTC; cdr3_aa: CASGWAGEVSGANVLTF
clone_size: few; cdr3_length: 13; v_call: TRBV20-1; j_call: TRBJ2-7; d_call: -; cdr3_nt: TGCAGTGCTAGAGGGGACACCAACTACGAGCAGTACTTC; cdr3_aa: CSARGDTNYEQYF
clone_size: many; cdr3_length: 14; v_call: TRBV6-1; j_call: TRBJ2-7; d_call: TRBD2; cdr3_nt: TGTGCCAGCAGTGAACGGGAGGGCCCCTACGAGCAGTACTTC; cdr3_aa: CASSEREGPYEQYF